These 25 T cell receptor beta chains share one sample of origin, sequenced in a study of T cells in women clearing cervical HPV infection. TCRdb's table, derived via immunoSEQ multiplex PCR, lists solely in-frame clones and lacks some. The sample features 25,000 to 30,000 clones, with around 3.9% in its top ten. Sequencing used blood buffy coat. All receptors derive from a woman between 18 and 75 years old with a cervical HPV16 infection that either progressed to CIN3+ or cleared (not recorded which).

In the case of this clone: The read falls 3 residues short of the CDR3 end, and the missing part is taken from the germline J gene. The chain has TRBV5-1 and TRBJ2-5, with 7 bases matching TRBD1. After removal of 2 bases from V and 4 bases from J, the junction contained 8 bases not matched to a gene. Germline CDR1 reads SGHRS; CDR2 reads YFSETQ. The CDR3 is 15 residues long. The part of the CDR3 DNA that was read is TGCGCCAGCAGCTTACCAGGGGGAGATGGAGAGACC. Translated, it gives CASSLPGGDGET. The whole CDR3 protein reads CASSLPGGDGETQYF.

A note on this clone: The read gets to within 3 residues of the CDR3 end, and the germline J gene fills in the rest. J is TRBJ1-5 and V is TRBV20-1, with D unresolved. This CDR3 comprises 18 residues. V was trimmed by 0 bases and J by 2 bases, leaving 20 bases between them. CDR1 is DFQATT and CDR2 is SNEGSKA in the germline V gene (reference sequence). CDR3 DNA, as far as it was read: TGCAGTGCTAGAGATAAGGGCCACTCATGGAGTGGCAATCAGCCC. Translation: CSARDKGHSWSGNQP. The CDR3 reads in full as CSARDKGHSWSGNQPQHF.

Comment on this clone: The read comes to an end 3 residues before the CDR3 does, leaving the germline J gene to fill in the end. The chain combines TRBV20-1 with TRBJ1-1, with a weak D call TRBD1 (5 bases). The V end was cut by 4 bases, the J end by 4 bases, with 25 bases between. The CDR3 is 17 amino acids. Germline V CDR1 and CDR2: DFQATT, SNEGSKA (reference sequence). CDR3 protein: CSATRLRGQGFITEAFF. CDR3 bases read: TGCAGTGCTACGAGGCTACGAGGGCAGGGATTTATCACTGAA.

For this clone: The read terminates 3 residues ahead of where the CDR3 ends, so the germline J gene completes it. The rearrangement links TRBV6-1 to TRBJ1-5, with TRBD1 identical over 12 bases. Trimming cost V 3 bases and J 7 bases; bases outside gene matches: 4. Germline V gene sequence: CDR1 MNHNS, CDR2 SASEGT. This CDR3 is built from 15 residues. The CDR3 sequence is CASSDGTGGAQPQHF. The sequenced CDR3 bases are TGTGCCAGCAGTGATGGGACAGGGGGCGCCCAGCCC.

To note about this clone: Coverage ceases 3 residues before the CDR3 finishes, and the germline J gene fills in the end. The chain combines TRBV19 with TRBJ2-4; D may be TRBD2 (7 bases). Looked up from germline, CDR1 is LNHDA and CDR2 is SQIVND (reference sequence). The CDR3 loop spans 14 amino acids. The part of the CDR3 DNA that was read is TGTGCCAGTAGTGGCCGACCGGGGGGCATCGGT. Translation gives CASSGRPGGIG. The full CDR3 sequence reads CASSGRPGGIGQYF.

The CDR3 protein is CASSAGTVYSPLFF. The sequenced CDR3 bases are TGTGCCAGCAGCGCCGGGACAGTGTATTCACCA. V usage is TRBV2 and J usage is TRBJ1-4; TRBD1 agrees at 7 bases. The read halts 3 residues ahead of the CDR3 end, with the missing end drawn from the germline J gene. The CDR3 extends over 14 amino acids. Looked up from germline, CDR1 is SNHLY and CDR2 is FYNNEI.

Details on this clone: Read data end 3 residues before the CDR3 end; the end is taken from the germline J gene. The chain joins TRBV18 to TRBJ1-1; D remains ambiguous. The CDR3 has 15 amino acids. V was trimmed by 1 base and J by 4 bases, leaving 13 bases between them. Per the germline V gene, CDR1 is KGHSH and CDR2 is LQKENI. CDR3 loop: CASSPQDGAGTEAFF. The CDR3 bases that were read are TGTGCCAGCTCACCACAGGACGGCGCGGGCACTGAA.

A word on this clone: The read terminates 3 residues before the CDR3 end, so the remaining end is supplied by the germline J gene. This sequence joins TRBV18 and TRBJ1-1, with D tentatively TRBD1 (6 bases). This CDR3 contains 15 residues. CDR1 and CDR2 from the germline V gene are KGHSH and LQKENI. CDR3 DNA (partial): TGTGCCAGCTCACCACCCTCCGGGCTGGGGGCTCAA. Residues: CASSPPSGLGAQ. The whole CDR3 protein reads CASSPPSGLGAQAFF.

As to this clone: The sequence runs out 3 residues before the end of the CDR3; the remainder is reconstructed from the germline J gene. The V call is TRBV19, the J call TRBJ2-3; 7 bases line up with TRBD2. The V gene's germline CDR1 is LNHDA and CDR2 SQIVND (reference sequence). This CDR3 has 17 residues. The trim removed 10 bases at V and 0 bases at J, leaving 16 bases unmatched. The CDR3 protein is CANAFLQGGFSTDTQYF. The part of the CDR3 DNA that was read is TGTGCCAACGCGTTTCTTCAGGGAGGGTTTAGCACAGATACG.

This clone is labeled medium-sized (0.01 to 0.1%) based on frequency. The read terminates 3 residues before the CDR3 end, so the remaining end is supplied by the germline J gene. This rearrangement joins TRBV4-2 to TRBJ2-2, with 12 bases matching TRBD2. CDR1 is LGHNA, CDR2 YNFKEQ, per germline. The CDR3 has 20 residues. Trimming cost V 4 bases and J 3 bases; bases outside gene matches: 15. The CDR3 region is CASSRLGGVLAGGYTGELFF. The covered CDR3 bases are TGTGCCAGCAGCCGTCTGGGCGGGGTACTAGCGGGGGGTTACACCGGGGAG.

Concerning this clone itself: The read halts 3 residues ahead of the CDR3 end, with the missing end drawn from the germline J gene. The rearrangement uses TRBV6-2 or TRBV6-3 and TRBJ2-3, with a weak D call TRBD1 (6 bases). Germline values: CDR1 MNHEY, CDR2 SVGEGT. The CDR3 spans 14 residues. The part of the CDR3 DNA that was read is TGTGCCAGCAGTTATGACAGGTTGAGGGAGACG. Amino acid sequence: CASSYDRLRET. The full CDR3 protein reads CASSYDRLRETQYF.

As regards this clone: The read gets to within 3 residues of the CDR3 end, and the germline J gene fills in the rest. This sequence joins TRBV4-2 and TRBJ1-3; D may be TRBD1 (5 bases). The CDR3 spans 16 residues. Trimming took off 1 base at V and 3 bases at J, with 13 bases between the two ends. Germline lookup yields CDR1 LGHNA and CDR2 YNFKEQ. The CDR3 is CASSQGPPGGGNTIYF. CDR3 DNA (partial): TGTGCCAGCAGCCAAGGGCCTCCGGGGGGTGGAAACACC.

To note about this clone: Read coverage stops 3 residues before the CDR3 terminus; the germline J gene supplies the remainder. The chain uses TRBV28 and TRBJ2-7, with 12 bases that match TRBD1. Germline trimming cut 3 bases from V and 5 bases from J; bases unmatched to any gene: 8. The CDR3 runs 16 residues. CDR1 and CDR2 (germline): MDHEN, SYDVKM. The sequenced CDR3 bases are TGTGCCAGCAGTTTCGTCTTGGGACAGGGGGCCCACGAG. It is translated as CASSFVLGQGAHE. The whole CDR3 sequence reads CASSFVLGQGAHEQYF.

Concerning this clone itself: The read finishes 3 residues shy of the CDR3 end, and the germline J gene is used to complete it. The chain carries TRBV25-1 and TRBJ1-4; 7 bases align to TRBD1. This CDR3 has 14 amino acids. Unmatched junction bases numbered 7, after V lost 5 bases and J lost 7 bases. Germline lookup yields CDR1 MGHDK and CDR2 SYGVNS. The CDR3 is CASSLQGNSEKLFF. The sequenced part of the CDR3 DNA is TGTGCCAGCAGTCTACAGGGGAACAGTGAAAAA.

For this clone: The observed sequence ends 3 residues before the CDR3 terminus, with the missing tail filled in from the germline J gene. The same CDR3 is also encoded by other DNA sequences in this sample. V usage is TRBV14 and J usage is TRBJ2-7; D possibly corresponds to TRBD1 (5 bases). The length of the CDR3 is 12 residues. Trimming took off 5 bases at V and 6 bases at J, with 11 bases between the two ends. The germline CDR1 and CDR2 sequences are SGHDN and FVKESK. CDR3 sequence: CASSFGQSEQYF. CDR3 bases read: TGTGCCAGCAGCTTCGGACAATCCGAG.

Details on this clone: The read comes to an end 3 residues before the CDR3 does, leaving the germline J gene to fill in the end. The V gene is TRBV4-1, the J gene TRBJ2-3; 8 bases are shared with TRBD2. Trimming took 2 bases from V and 6 from J; bases not matched to a gene: 7. There are 15 residues in the CDR3. Per germline, CDR1 MGHRA and CDR2 YSYEKL. The covered CDR3 bases are TGCGCCAGCAGCCAAAGGGCGGGGGGTTGGGATACG. As protein: CASSQRAGGWDT. The full CDR3 reads CASSQRAGGWDTQYF.

On this clone itself: With the read ending 3 residues before the CDR3 end, the germline J gene is used to fill in that end. V and J are TRBV20-1 and TRBJ2-5, with a possible D match to TRBD2 (7 bases). V dropped 6 bases and J dropped 4 bases, with 18 bases sitting between them. This CDR3 comprises 14 residues. Germline V lookup: CDR1 DFQATT, CDR2 SNEGSKA (reference sequence). CDR3: CSAPLEGGLETQYF. The sequenced part of the CDR3 DNA is TGCAGTGCCCCTTTGGAGGGGGGGCTAGAGACC.

Regarding this clone: From the germline J gene comes the end of the CDR3, since the read stops 3 residues before it. The gene calls are TRBV11-1 and TRBJ1-6, with no clear D. Between the trimmed V and J ends, which lost 5 bases and 0 bases, there was a span of 8 bases. The CDR3 totals 15 residues. The germline CDR1 and CDR2 sequences are SGHAT and FQDESV (reference sequence). The CDR3 spells CASSTSDSYNSPLHF. CDR3 bases read: TGTGCCAGCAGCACATCAGACTCCTATAATTCACCC.

Concerning this clone itself: From the germline J gene comes the end of the CDR3, since the read stops 3 residues before it. The chain is built from TRBV7-8 and TRBJ1-2; possible D gene TRBD1, 6 bases. This CDR3 comprises 15 residues. Germline V CDR1 and CDR2: SGHVS, FQNEAQ. This CDR3 reads CASSLVADSPYDYTF. The CDR3 bases that were read are TGTGCCAGCAGCTTAGTTGCGGACAGTCCCTACGAC.

Remarks on this clone: The CDR3 end is not reached by the read, which stops 3 residues before it; the germline J gene fills it in. Other DNA sequences within the sample encode an identical CDR3. The chain recombines TRBV23-1 with TRBJ1-3; D is perhaps TRBD1 (6 bases). TRBV23-1 is flagged as an ORF with uncertain function. V was clipped by 8 bases and J by 3 bases, with 14 bases between them. The CDR3 has 14 residues. CDR3 DNA (partial): TGCGCCAGCCCCCGGACAGCTGATGGAAACACC. The encoded protein is CASPRTADGNT. The full CDR3 reads CASPRTADGNTIYF.

A word on this clone: The CDR3 is cut off 3 residues early in the read; its end comes from the germline J gene. This chain joins TRBV2 and TRBJ2-5; D uncertain. Trimming pared 8 bases from V and 1 base from J, leaving 8 bases between. CDR1 and CDR2 (germline): SNHLY, FYNNEI. The CDR3 runs 12 residues. The CDR3 sequence: CASEAAQETQYF. The CDR3 bases that were read are TGTGCCAGCGAGGCCGCCCAAGAGACC.

Of note for this clone: The CDR3 extends 3 residues past the end of the read, so its final part is completed from the germline J gene. The rearrangement joins TRBV5-6 to TRBJ2-2; the D gene is possibly TRBD2 (6 bases). V lost 6 bases and J 6 bases, leaving 15 bases between the germline ends. This CDR3 has 14 amino acids. Germline loops: CDR1 SGHDT, CDR2 YYEEEE. CDR3: CASNPRGGSGELFF. The sequenced CDR3 bases are TGTGCCAGCAACCCTAGGGGAGGTTCCGGGGAG.

Points on this clone: The DNA ends 3 residues before the CDR3 does, and the rest of the CDR3 is filled in from the germline J gene. V gene TRBV20-1 combines with J gene TRBJ2-5, with TRBD2 matching over 12 bases. With V trimmed by 3 bases and J by 5 bases, 10 bases remained unmatched. The CDR3 extends over 16 amino acids. Germline values: CDR1 DFQATT, CDR2 SNEGSKA (reference sequence). Incomplete CDR3 DNA: TGCAGTGCTAGGGGTCTAGCGGGGGGGCCGCTTGAGACC. Translated, it gives CSARGLAGGPLET. The whole CDR3 region reads CSARGLAGGPLETQYF.

Note on this clone: The read stops 3 residues short of the end of the CDR3; the missing end is completed from the germline J gene. The V and J genes are TRBV19 and TRBJ2-5, with 9 bases aligning to TRBD2. Germline CDR1 is LNHDA and CDR2 is SQIVND (reference sequence). The trim removed 6 bases at V and 5 bases at J, leaving 7 bases unmatched. The CDR3 covers 14 residues. The chain's CDR3 is CASRPSGASETQYF. CDR3 DNA (partial): TGTGCCAGTAGACCTAGCGGGGCTTCGGAGACC. Full variable domain (rest looked up from reference TRBV19 and TRBJ2-5): DGGITQSPKYLFRKEGQNVTLSCEQNLNHDAMYWYRQDPGQGLRLIYYSQIVNDFQKGDIAEGYSVSREKKESFPLTVTSAQKNPTAFYLCASRPSGASETQYFGPGTRLLVL.

To note about this clone: The CDR3 end is not reached by the read, which stops 3 residues before it; the germline J gene fills it in. The chain uses TRBV5-4 and TRBJ2-7; D possibly corresponds to TRBD2 (6 bases). The CDR3 runs 14 residues. CDR1 SGHNT and CDR2 YYREEE come from the germline V gene (reference sequence). The germline V and J ends were trimmed by 5 bases and 6 bases, with 18 bases remaining between them. The DNA read from the CDR3 is TGTGCCAGCAGTCTCGGGGGATTCGGCTCCGAG. Protein sequence: CASSLGGFGSE. The CDR3 in its entirety is CASSLGGFGSEQYF.